These 22 T cell receptor beta chains originate from one sample sequenced in a study of T cell responses to AZD1222 COVID-19 vaccine (dated by TCRdb to 2020 to 2022). Libraries came from the immunoSEQ multiplex PCR assay. What TCRdb holds here is the immuneACCESS table cut down to in-frame rearrangements. Part of the clones is not present; checked against another copy, under half of the missing clones reflect an unresolved V gene, and the others are unexplained. This sample has 120,000 to 150,000 clones in its table, and 80% to 90% of those were observed once. In total, the top ten clones hold around 3.3% of the sample. Explained via the paper, the time point label denotes: baseline before first vaccination. The sample in question was peripheral blood, obtained on day 0 of AZD1222 vaccination. The receptors derive from an adult in good health.

V is TRBV6-5 and J is TRBJ2-3, with unresolved D. The germline V gene has CDR1 MNHEY and CDR2 SVGAGI. Trimming took off 6 bases at V and 2 bases at J, with 6 bases between the two ends. This CDR3 is 12 amino acids long. CDR3 sequence reads: CASRVYTDTQYF. In nucleotides, the CDR3 is TGTGCCAGCAGAGTATACACAGATACGCAGTATTTT.

The rearrangement joins TRBV28 to TRBJ1-2, with D unresolved. The CDR3 is 15 residues long. V was clipped by 6 bases and J by 1 base, with 15 bases between them. Germline V gives CDR1 MDHEN, CDR2 SYDVKM. CDR3 coding DNA: TGTGCCAGCAGACATACCCGGGGAGTTAACTATGGCTACACCTTC. As protein: CASRHTRGVNYGYTF.

The chain uses TRBV12-3 or TRBV12-4 and TRBJ1-5, with D uncertain. With 5 bases removed from V and 5 bases from J, the gap between germline ends came to 10 bases. The CDR3 sequence is 13 residues long. The CDR3 reads CASSLVLDQPQHF. CDR3 nucleotide sequence: TGTGCCAGCAGTCTGGTCCTTGATCAGCCCCAGCATTTT.

J is TRBJ2-7 and V is TRBV7-7, with 7 bases fitting TRBD1. The CDR3 runs 14 residues. V trimming: 1 base; J trimming: 2 bases; junction bases outside the gene matches: 2. CDR1 is SSHAT, CDR2 FNYEAQ, per germline (reference sequence). The CDR3 region is CASSLGTGAYEQYF. As DNA, the CDR3 is TGTGCCAGCAGCTTAGGCACAGGGGCCTACGAGCAGTACTTC.

This clone was found many times. The chain combines TRBV10-3 with TRBJ2-1, with D maybe TRBD2 (6 bases). The CDR3 contains 14 residues. Per germline, CDR1 ENHRY and CDR2 SYGVKD. Trimming cost V 0 bases and J 4 bases, with 7 bases left between them. As DNA, the CDR3 is TGTGCCATCAGTGAGTCACGGGAGTACAATGAGCAGTTCTTC. Translating it yields CAISESREYNEQFF.

This chain connects TRBV24-1 to TRBJ2-5; no definite D call. Trimming left V 2 bases short and J 1 base short, with 7 bases between. Germline V gene sequence: CDR1 KGHDR, CDR2 SFDVKD. This CDR3 spans 14 amino acids. CDR3 sequence: CATSDYNTQETQYF. CDR3 coding DNA: TGTGCCACCAGTGATTATAACACCCAAGAGACCCAGTACTTC.

The rearrangement joins TRBV5-1 to TRBJ2-7; tentative D call: TRBD2 (5 bases). Trimming took 4 bases from V and 2 from J, leaving 19 bases between them. The V gene's germline CDR1 is SGHRS and CDR2 YFSETQ. The CDR3 spans 16 residues. This chain's CDR3 is CASSPGERSDPYEQYF. The CDR3, as DNA: TGCGCCAGCAGCCCTGGAGAGCGGAGTGACCCCTACGAGCAGTACTTC. The entire variable domain, with the rest obtained from reference TRBV5-1 and TRBJ2-7, is as follows: KAGVTQTPRYLIKTRGQQVTLSCSPISGHRSVSWYQQTPGQGLQFLFEYFSETQRNKGNFPGRFSGRQFSNSRSEMNVSTLELGDSALYLCASSPGERSDPYEQYFGPGTRLTVT.

This chain's CDR3 is CASSAVTSGSVHEQYF. The CDR3 nucleotides are TGTGCCAGCAGCGCTGTGACTAGCGGGAGTGTCCACGAGCAGTACTTC. The chain joins TRBV13 to TRBJ2-7; 12 bases map to TRBD2. Per germline, CDR1 PRHDT and CDR2 FYEKMQ (reference sequence). The V and J ends lost 5 bases and 5 bases, in that order; junction bases with no gene match: 10. This CDR3 is 16 amino acids long.

This chain links TRBV29-1 with TRBJ2-7, with D possibly being TRBD2 (6 bases). This CDR3 comprises 16 residues. Trimming removed 6 bases at V and 4 bases at J, with 25 bases between. In germline, CDR1 is SQVTM, CDR2 ANQGSEA. Written as DNA, the CDR3 is TGCAGCGTACATGGGTTGGGGGACGGGAGTGGTTACGAGCAGTACTTC. This encodes CSVHGLGDGSGYEQYF.

This clone has a handful of counts. The CDR3 loop reads CAWSEGSSEYGEQFF. CDR3 nucleotide sequence: TGTGCCTGGAGTGAGGGGTCTAGCGAATATGGTGAGCAGTTCTTC. V gene TRBV30 combines with J gene TRBJ2-1, with a weak D call TRBD2 (6 bases). Per germline, CDR1 GTSNPN and CDR2 SVGIG (reference sequence). V was pared by 1 base and J by 9 bases, with 19 bases between. The CDR3 contains 15 residues.

The V gene is TRBV18, the J gene TRBJ2-5, with D perhaps matching TRBD1 (5 bases). The V and J ends lost 6 bases and 0 bases respectively, with 20 bases between them. CDR3 length: 17 residues. Looked up from germline, CDR1 is KGHSH and CDR2 is LQKENI. CDR3 sequence (DNA): TGTGCCAGCTCGCCAATAAGCAGGGCCCGCGACCAAGAGACCCAGTACTTC. It specifies CASSPISRARDQETQYF.

The V and J genes are TRBV7-6 and TRBJ1-1, with 8 bases identical to TRBD1. J was trimmed by 3 bases and V by 4 bases; bases with no gene match: 10. The CDR3 loop spans 16 amino acids. Germline CDR1 and CDR2: SGHVS and FNYEAQ. Written as DNA, the CDR3 is TGTGCCAGCAGCTCTAAAAAGACAGGGGAGGACACTGAAGCTTTCTTT. This translates into CASSSKKTGEDTEAFF.

This chain joins TRBV20-1 and TRBJ2-5; D is unclear. The CDR3 is 10 amino acids. Germline V gene sequence: CDR1 DFQATT, CDR2 SNEGSKA (reference sequence). CDR3 loop: CSARWETQYF. The CDR3 DNA sequence: TGCAGCGCACGGTGGGAGACCCAGTACTTC.

The V gene is TRBV7-9, the J gene TRBJ2-3, with TRBD2 as a possible D gene (6 bases). Trimming removed 8 bases from V and 4 bases from J, with 13 bases in between. The CDR3 loop spans 13 amino acids. Germline loops: CDR1 SEHNR, CDR2 FQNEAQ (reference sequence). CDR3 nucleotides: TGTGCCAGCGGGGAGGCAGTTCCAGATACGCAGTATTTT. Its protein is CASGEAVPDTQYF.

The V gene is TRBV30, the J gene TRBJ2-6, with 7 bases that match TRBD1. The junction had 8 bases not matched to a gene; V was cut back by 3 bases and J by 0 bases. This CDR3 region has 17 residues. The germline V gene encodes CDR1 GTSNPN and CDR2 SVGIG (reference sequence). Here the CDR3 reads CAWSDDRVGSGANVLTF. The DNA of the CDR3 is TGTGCCTGGAGCGATGACAGGGTGGGCTCTGGGGCCAACGTCCTGACTTTC.

V gene TRBV7-2 combines with J gene TRBJ1-4, with TRBD1 matching over 9 bases. CDR1 is SGHTA and CDR2 is FQGNSA in the germline V gene. The CDR3 contains 14 residues. The ends lost 4 bases at V and 8 bases at J; junction bases unmatched: 5. CDR3 bases: TGTGCCAGCAGCTCCGACAGGGGGGAAGAAAAACTGTTTTTT. Protein sequence: CASSSDRGEEKLFF.

This clone was detected only once. The genes are TRBV6-2 or TRBV6-3 and TRBJ1-1; weak D call: TRBD1 (6 bases). Germline V gives CDR1 MNHEY, CDR2 SVGEGT. V lost 4 bases, J lost 1 base, and 13 bases lay in between. The CDR3 extends over 15 amino acids. This CDR3 reads CASSSPGGWNTEAFF. The DNA of the CDR3 is TGTGCCAGCAGTTCTCCGGGGGGCTGGAACACTGAAGCTTTCTTT.

This clone was seen just once. The V and J genes are TRBV12-5 and TRBJ2-5; D is uncertain. The germline CDR1 and CDR2 sequences are LGHNT and FRNRAP. The CDR3 covers 13 residues. Trimming shortened V by 7 bases and J by 3 bases, and 12 bases separated the two germline ends. In DNA, the CDR3 is TGTGCTAGTGTCGGGTACCCGGAAGAGACCCAGTACTTC. Its protein product is CASVGYPEETQYF.

This sequence joins TRBV7-8 and TRBJ1-5; D remains unclear. V gave up 2 bases and J gave up 9 bases, with 20 bases separating them. CDR3 length: 16 residues. Germline assignment: CDR1 SGHVS and CDR2 FQNEAQ. CDR3 loop: CASSLLGLASMAPQHF. DNA for the CDR3: TGTGCCAGCAGCTTATTAGGGCTGGCCTCCATGGCGCCCCAGCATTTT.

The CDR3 DNA sequence: TGTGCCAGCAGTGCCGGGACTAGCACAGATACGCAGTATTTT. It yields the protein CASSAGTSTDTQYF. The chain has TRBV6-4 and TRBJ2-3; tentatively, D is TRBD2 (6 bases). CDR1 is MRHNA, CDR2 SNTAGT, per germline. V was pared by 4 bases and J by 0 bases, with 8 bases between. This CDR3 region has 14 residues.

This chain joins TRBV5-1 and TRBJ2-7; D is perhaps TRBD1 (6 bases). Trimming took 4 bases from V and 6 from J, leaving 14 bases between them. The V gene's germline CDR1 is SGHRS and CDR2 YFSETQ. The CDR3 contains 13 residues. CDR3 nucleotides: TGCGCCAGCAGCCCCCCCGGACAGTCCGAGCAGTACTTC. This encodes CASSPPGQSEQYF.

V and J are TRBV6-5 and TRBJ2-2; TRBD2 matches 7 bases. The V gene's germline CDR1 is MNHEY and CDR2 SVGAGI. J gave up 4 bases and V 7 bases, and 3 bases lay outside the gene matches. The CDR3 runs to 13 residues. CDR3 nucleotide sequence: TGTGCCAGCACGGGCGGGAGCACCGGGGAGCTGTTTTTT. This encodes CASTGGSTGELFF.